These T cell receptor beta chains were read from a single sample in a study of shared clonotypes between healthy human individuals. Sequencing was performed with immunoSEQ multiplex PCR; in TCRdb, only in-frame clones are kept and a portion is missing. The sample records some 95,000 clones, roughly two thirds being singletons. Sequencing used memory CD8+ T cells sorted from blood. Receptor source: a man aged 30 to 45 in good health. Each CDR3 is given with its conserved first and last residue. The D gene is left open where the match is weak. Only part of the rows carry a size: once, few, many, or a class if the clone is expanded.

V gene	J gene	clone size	D gene	CDR3 DNA	CDR3 protein
TRBV27	TRBJ2-3	NA	NA	TGTGCCAGCAGTCTCCTTGGTCTTAGCACAGATACGCAGTATTTT	CASSLLGLSTDTQYF
TRBV4-3	TRBJ1-5	NA	TRBD1	TGCGCCAGCAGCCAAGGGGACAGAGTGTCGCAGCCCCAGCATTTT	CASSQGDRVSQPQHF
TRBV27	TRBJ1-5	once	NA	TGTGCCAGCAGTCCTTCTTGGGGCGAGGCCAATCAGCCCCAGCATTTT	CASSPSWGEANQPQHF
TRBV18	TRBJ2-1	NA	TRBD2	TGTGCCAGCGCAAAAGGACTAGCGGGAGAACATGAGCAGTTCTTC	CASAKGLAGEHEQFF
TRBV9	TRBJ2-5	NA	TRBD2	TGTGCCAGCAGCGTCGGGACTAGCAATCGAGAGACCCAGTACTTC	CASSVGTSNRETQYF
TRBV2	TRBJ2-1	NA	NA	TGTGCCAGCAGTGGGGGCCATGAGCAGTTCTTC	CASSGGHEQFF
TRBV4-1	TRBJ2-7	once	TRBD1	TGCGCCAGCAGCCAAGTCCCCGGGACAGGGGTTTTCTCCTACGAGCAGTACTTC	CASSQVPGTGVFSYEQYF
TRBV10-3	TRBJ2-7	NA	TRBD1	TGTGCCATCAGTGAGTCGGTACAGGGGACGTCCTACGAGCAGTACTTC	CAISESVQGTSYEQYF
TRBV27	TRBJ2-3	few	TRBD2	TGTGCCAGCACCGACAGGGGGACTAGCGGGATTACAGATACGCAGTATTTT	CASTDRGTSGITDTQYF
TRBV7-2	TRBJ2-4	NA	NA	TGTGCCAGCAGCTGGGGGCACAAAAACATTCAGTACTTC	CASSWGHKNIQYF
TRBV6-5	TRBJ1-2	NA	NA	TGTGCCAGCAGTAAGCCGGGAGTGGGGAACTATGGCTACACCTTC	CASSKPGVGNYGYTF
TRBV5-1	TRBJ1-1	NA	NA	TGCGCCAGCAGCTTGGCCCCAGGGGCGCGTAACCGGGCTTTCTTT	CASSLAPGARNRAFF
TRBV28	TRBJ2-1	NA	NA	TGTGCCAGCACCACCCCTACCCGGGAGAGACGCTCCTACAATGAGCAGTTCTTC	CASTTPTRERRSYNEQFF
TRBV5-1	TRBJ2-2	NA	NA	TGCGCCAGCAGCTTGGAACGCTGGCAGGGGACCTATACCGGGGAGCTGTTTTTT	CASSLERWQGTYTGELFF
TRBV9	TRBJ2-7	NA	TRBD1	TGTGCCAGCAGCGACACCGGGACAGGGAACGAGCAGTACTTC	CASSDTGTGNEQYF
TRBV2	TRBJ2-6	NA	TRBD1	TGTGCCAGCTTGCTGGACAGGGTTTCTGGGGCCAACGTCCTGACTTTC	CASLLDRVSGANVLTF
TRBV6-1	TRBJ2-1	NA	NA	TGTGCCAGCACCCACCTCGAGGACGGACCGATTGAGCAGTTCTTC	CASTHLEDGPIEQFF
TRBV4-3	TRBJ2-1	NA	TRBD2	TGCGCCAGCAGCCAAGATCGACTAGCGGGATCGAATGAGCAGTTCTTC	CASSQDRLAGSNEQFF
TRBV7-9	TRBJ2-7	NA	NA	TGTGCCAGCAGCTTTGGTTACGAGGGTTACGAGCAGTACTTC	CASSFGYEGYEQYF
TRBV6-1	TRBJ2-2	few	TRBD2	TGTGCCAGCAGCTCGACTAGCGGCTACACCGGGGAGCTGTTTTTT	CASSSTSGYTGELFF
TRBV7-8	TRBJ2-2	once	TRBD2	TGTGCCAGCAGCTCCACTAGCGGGATGCCCCACACCGGGGAGCTGTTTTTT	CASSSTSGMPHTGELFF
TRBV7-2	TRBJ1-1	NA	NA	TGTGCCAGCAGCTTAGGACTGCTTGAAGCTTTCTTT	CASSLGLLEAFF
TRBV29-1	TRBJ2-1	NA	TRBD2	TGCAGCGTTGGCGGGAGGGCCGTCAATGAGCAGTTCTTC	CSVGGRAVNEQFF
TRBV11-2	TRBJ1-3	NA	TRBD1	TGTGCCAGCAGGGGGACAGGGTCTCTCTCTGGAAACACCATATATTTT	CASRGTGSLSGNTIYF
TRBV7-9	TRBJ2-2	few	TRBD2	TGTGCCAGCAGCGCTCGGACTAGCGGGTGGACAAACACCGGGGAGCTGTTTTTT	CASSARTSGWTNTGELFF
TRBV5-1	TRBJ2-1	NA	NA	TGCGCCAGCAGCTTGGGGCTAACCGTTTTCAATGAGCAGTTCTTC	CASSLGLTVFNEQFF
TRBV29-1	TRBJ2-7	NA	NA	TGCAGCGTATCGGAAGGCTACGAGCAGTACTTC	CSVSEGYEQYF
TRBV21-1	TRBJ2-3	NA	NA	TGTGCCAGCACCCAACCTCTAGCGGGAAGAACAGATACGCAGTATTTT	CASTQPLAGRTDTQYF
TRBV7-9	TRBJ2-3	NA	TRBD2	TGTGCCAGCAGCTTATCTACGGGGGGGGTAGATACGCAGTATTTT	CASSLSTGGVDTQYF
TRBV2	TRBJ2-2	NA	TRBD2	TGTGCCAGCACGGTGGCGGGAGGGAGGGTATGGACCGGGGAGCTGTTTTTT	CASTVAGGRVWTGELFF
TRBV6-6	TRBJ2-7	NA	TRBD1	TGTGCCAGCAGTTACGCAGGGGGCGCCTACGAGCAGTACTTC	CASSYAGGAYEQYF
TRBV7-2	TRBJ2-1	NA	NA	TGTGCCAGCAGCTTCGCGGGACAATACAATGAGCAGTTCTTC	CASSFAGQYNEQFF
TRBV5-6	TRBJ1-3	NA	NA	TGTGCCAGCGGCAACTATAACTTGCGCTCTGGAAACACCATATATTTT	CASGNYNLRSGNTIYF
TRBV5-6	TRBJ1-5	NA	TRBD1	TGTGCCAGCAGCTACAGGGGGCTAGGTCAGCCCCAGCATTTT	CASSYRGLGQPQHF
TRBV7-9	TRBJ2-1	NA	NA	TGTGCCAGCAGCTTAGAGGGTAGCCTCAATGAGCAGTTCTTC	CASSLEGSLNEQFF
TRBV27	TRBJ2-1	NA	NA	TGTGCCAGCAGCCCATTGGCGACGGGAAGCTCCTACAATGAGCAGTTCTTC	CASSPLATGSSYNEQFF
TRBV9	TRBJ2-7	NA	TRBD1	TGTGCCAGCAGCCCCTCTCGTGGGACAGTTTCCTACGAGCAGTACTTC	CASSPSRGTVSYEQYF
TRBV9	TRBJ1-2	NA	TRBD1	TGTGCCAGCAGGGGAGACAGGGGGCCTGGCTACACCTTC	CASRGDRGPGYTF
TRBV5-1	TRBJ1-5	NA	TRBD1	TGCGCCAGCAGCTGTCCGGGACAGGTCATTAGCAATCAGCCCCAGCATTTT	CASSCPGQVISNQPQHF
TRBV25-1	TRBJ2-5	NA	NA	TGTGCCAGCACAGGGCAAGAGACCCAGTACTTC	CASTGQETQYF
TRBV27	TRBJ2-2	once	TRBD2	TGTGCCAGCAGTGTAGCGGGTTTTATCGGGGAGCTGTTTTTT	CASSVAGFIGELFF
TRBV28	TRBJ2-7	NA	NA	TGTGCCAGCAGTTTATCATTTAGCTACGAGCAGTACTTC	CASSLSFSYEQYF